Listed below are T cell receptor beta chains from one sample, sequenced in a study of regulatory T cells in long-lasting Graves disease. TCRdb independently ran MiXCR on the multiplex PCR reads; one entry per CDR3 protein. The table records about 240,000 distinct CDR3 sequences, around 20% of them present only once. Here the sequenced sample was peripheral blood mononuclear cells (PBMCs), taken at new diagnosis, from a patient treated with antithyroid drugs. These receptor sequences come from a female donor with Graves disease. Each CDR3 is given with its conserved first and last residue. A D gene is named only where the DNA matches it firmly. For some rows the clone size is stated as once, few or many, or as a class when expanded; others skip it.

abundance: many
j_gene: TRBJ1-1
d_gene: TRBD1
v_gene: TRBV28
CDR3nt: TGTGCCAGCAGATCCTATCGGGACAGAGTTGAAGCTTTCTTT
CDR3aa: CASRSYRDRVEAFF

abundance: many
j_gene: TRBJ1-1
d_gene: .
v_gene: TRBV10-3
CDR3nt: TGTGCCATCAGTGAGGTCGCAACCATGAACACTGAAGCTTTCTTT
CDR3aa: CAISEVATMNTEAFF

abundance: few
j_gene: TRBJ2-5
d_gene: .
v_gene: TRBV6-2/TRBV6-3
CDR3nt: TGTGCCAGCAGTCCACAGGGTCAAGAGACCCAGTACTTC
CDR3aa: CASSPQGQETQYF

abundance: many
j_gene: TRBJ2-3
d_gene: TRBD1
v_gene: TRBV5-1
CDR3nt: TGCGCCAGCAGCTGGGGACAGGCAGATACGCAGTATTTT
CDR3aa: CASSWGQADTQYF

abundance: .
j_gene: TRBJ2-7
d_gene: TRBD1
v_gene: TRBV7-2
CDR3nt: TGTGCCAGCAGCTCGACAGGGGCTCCCTACGAGCAGTACTTC
CDR3aa: CASSSTGAPYEQYF

abundance: few
j_gene: TRBJ2-1
d_gene: .
v_gene: TRBV4-3
CDR3nt: TGCGCCAGCAGCCAAGACAGGGGAGGTGAGCAGTTCTTC
CDR3aa: CASSQDRGGEQFF

abundance: .
j_gene: TRBJ1-1
d_gene: TRBD1
v_gene: TRBV20-1
CDR3nt: TGCAGCCCCCTGGGGGACAGGTTTTCCGGGTACACTGAAGCTTTCTTT
CDR3aa: CSPLGDRFSGYTEAFF

abundance: .
j_gene: TRBJ2-1
d_gene: TRBD2
v_gene: TRBV5-8
CDR3nt: TGTGCCAGCAGCTTGGGGACTAGCGGGGCAGGCAATGAGCAGTTCTTC
CDR3aa: CASSLGTSGAGNEQFF

abundance: many
j_gene: TRBJ2-5
d_gene: .
v_gene: TRBV11-1
CDR3nt: TGTGCCAGCAGCCAGACAGGCCTCCAAGAGACCCAGTACTTC
CDR3aa: CASSQTGLQETQYF

abundance: .
j_gene: TRBJ2-7
d_gene: .
v_gene: TRBV6-1
CDR3nt: TGTGCCAGCGGAGGGGGGGCCTACGAGCAGTACTTC
CDR3aa: CASGGGAYEQYF

abundance: many
j_gene: TRBJ2-3
d_gene: .
v_gene: TRBV3-1
CDR3nt: TGTGCCAGCAGCCAAAGAGCAGCAGATACGCAGTATTTT
CDR3aa: CASSQRAADTQYF

abundance: once
j_gene: TRBJ1-5
d_gene: .
v_gene: TRBV7-6
CDR3nt: TGTGCCAGCAGCTCAAAGACAGGACCCAATCAGCCCCAGCATTTT
CDR3aa: CASSSKTGPNQPQHF

abundance: few
j_gene: TRBJ1-2
d_gene: .
v_gene: TRBV19
CDR3nt: TGTGCCAGTAGTGAGAACTATGGCTACACCTTC
CDR3aa: CASSENYGYTF

abundance: many
j_gene: TRBJ1-4
d_gene: TRBD1
v_gene: TRBV30
CDR3nt: TGTGCCCACGTAGGCGGGGACAGTGGTGAAAAACTGTTTTTT
CDR3aa: CAHVGGDSGEKLFF

abundance: few
j_gene: TRBJ1-4
d_gene: .
v_gene: TRBV5-5
CDR3nt: TGTGCCAGCAGCTTGGACAGTTCGACAAAACTGTTTTTT
CDR3aa: CASSLDSSTKLFF

abundance: many
j_gene: TRBJ2-7
d_gene: TRBD1
v_gene: TRBV11-2
CDR3nt: TGTGCCAGCAGCCCGATCGACAGGGTAGGGAATTACGAGCAGTACTTC
CDR3aa: CASSPIDRVGNYEQYF

abundance: many
j_gene: TRBJ2-1
d_gene: TRBD2
v_gene: TRBV7-2
CDR3nt: TGTGCCAGCAGCTATCCCGGGACTAGCTTCAATGAGCAGTTCTTC
CDR3aa: CASSYPGTSFNEQFF

abundance: few
j_gene: TRBJ2-1
d_gene: TRBD1
v_gene: TRBV12-3/TRBV12-4
CDR3nt: TGTGCCAGCAGTTTAGCCGGACAGGGGCCTTACAATGAGCAGTTCTTC
CDR3aa: CASSLAGQGPYNEQFF

abundance: .
j_gene: TRBJ1-5
d_gene: .
v_gene: TRBV6-1
CDR3nt: TGTGCCAGCAGTGATACTTCTAACCAGCATTTT
CDR3aa: CASSDTSNQHF

abundance: many
j_gene: TRBJ1-2
d_gene: .
v_gene: TRBV20-1
CDR3nt: TGCAGTGCTAGAGGTATAGAGTATAACTATGGCTACACCTTC
CDR3aa: CSARGIEYNYGYTF

abundance: many
j_gene: TRBJ1-6
d_gene: .
v_gene: TRBV20-1
CDR3nt: TGCAGTGCTAGAATTACCAGCTCCTATAATTCACCCCTCCACTTT
CDR3aa: CSARITSSYNSPLHF

abundance: once
j_gene: TRBJ2-1
d_gene: TRBD2
v_gene: TRBV5-1
CDR3nt: TGCGCCAGCAGCTTGGCCCGGGGAAGCGGGGGGTGGCCCTACAGTGAGCAGTTCTTC
CDR3aa: CASSLARGSGGWPYSEQFF

abundance: many
j_gene: TRBJ1-2
d_gene: TRBD1
v_gene: TRBV6-5
CDR3nt: TGTGCCAGCAGTTACACCCGGGACAGGGGGCGTCTTAATGGCTACACCTTC
CDR3aa: CASSYTRDRGRLNGYTF

abundance: few
j_gene: TRBJ2-5
d_gene: .
v_gene: TRBV18
CDR3nt: TGTGCCAGCTCAAGAGGGACGCAGGGCGGGGAGACCCAGTACTTC
CDR3aa: CASSRGTQGGETQYF

abundance: .
j_gene: TRBJ1-1
d_gene: .
v_gene: TRBV11-3
CDR3nt: TGTGCCAGCAGCTTGCTAGGGACACCAGAGAAAACTGAAGCTTTCTTT
CDR3aa: CASSLLGTPEKTEAFF